The 20 T cell receptor beta chains listed next were all sequenced from one sample in a study of T cells in Graves' hyperthyroidism and ophthalmopathy. Using RNA transcripts as the source, TCR beta CDR3 regions were amplified. First-round RT-PCR targeting the TCR CDR3 was performed with the HTBI primer set. TCRdb fed the multiplex PCR reads into MiXCR, producing one record per CDR3 protein. The sample has fewer than 400,000 distinct CDR3 sequences, roughly 17% seen once. Sequencing was carried out using blood. All receptors derive from a man aged 25-45 years with Graves' hyperthyroidism.

The chain links TRBV30 to TRBJ1-5; 7 bases line up with TRBD1. The CDR3 has 13 amino acids. Germline assignment: CDR1 GTSNPN and CDR2 SVGIG (reference sequence). Losses at the gene ends were 4 bases for V and 2 bases for J; bases not matched to a gene: 2. CDR3 in DNA: TGTGCCTGGAACACAGGGGGCAATCAGCCCCAGCATTTT. Amino acids: CAWNTGGNQPQHF.

This clonotype was seen at least ten times. This chain uses TRBV2 with TRBJ2-7, with D possibly being TRBD1 (6 bases). The germline V gene has CDR1 SNHLY and CDR2 FYNNEI. Trimming shortened V by 7 bases and J by 2 bases, and 12 bases separated the two germline ends. The CDR3 consists of 13 residues. The CDR3 sequence: CASNQGPTYEQYF. Written as DNA, the CDR3 is TGTGCCAGCAATCAGGGGCCGACCTACGAGCAGTACTTC. Filled out from reference TRBV2 and TRBJ2-7, the complete variable domain reads EPEVTQTPSHQVTQMGQEVILRCVPISNHLYFYWYRQILGQKVEFLVSFYNNEISEKSEIFDDQFSVERPDGSNFTLKIRSTKLEDSAMYFCASNQGPTYEQYFGPGTRLTVT.

This clonotype has a count of ten or more. The rearrangement uses TRBV28 and TRBJ1-2; D ambiguous. Germline assignment: CDR1 MDHEN and CDR2 SYDVKM. V shed 6 bases and J shed 5 bases, with 16 bases lying between them. The CDR3 is 14 amino acids. This CDR3 is CASSPPEGLYGYTF. CDR3 bases: TGTGCCAGCAGCCCCCCGGAGGGTTTGTATGGCTACACCTTC.

This clonotype has only a few counts. V is TRBV7-8 and J is TRBJ1-5, with D unclear. Trimming left V 6 bases short and J 4 bases short, with 10 bases between. Per germline, CDR1 SGHVS and CDR2 FQNEAQ. The length of the CDR3 is 13 residues. The CDR3 here is CASSKGRNQPQHF. Written as DNA, the CDR3 is TGTGCCAGCAGTAAAGGGCGGAATCAGCCCCAGCATTTT.

This clonotype was found many times. This chain links TRBV3-1 with TRBJ2-5, with TRBD1 identical over 9 bases. Losses at the gene ends were 4 bases for V and 3 bases for J; bases not matched to a gene: 6. CDR1 and CDR2 from the germline V gene are LGHDT and YNNKEL (reference sequence). CDR3 length equals 15 residues. The CDR3 reads CASSPLDRGEETQYF. The CDR3 nucleotides are TGTGCCAGCAGCCCATTGGACAGGGGAGAAGAGACCCAGTACTTC.

This clonotype came up a few times. A read error is possible here, since a much larger clone lies one base away. This chain joins TRBV7-2 and TRBJ1-1; 7 bases map to TRBD1. Germline CDR1 reads SGHTA; CDR2 reads FQGNSA. The CDR3 totals 14 residues. The V gene end was trimmed by 1 base and the J gene end by 4 bases; junction bases not matched to a gene: 3. CDR3 sequence reads: CASSLVGGATEAFF. Written as DNA, the CDR3 is TGTGCCAGCAGCTTAGTAGGGGGCGCCACTGAAGCTTTCTTT.

This clonotype was observed at least ten times. The genes are TRBV7-2 and TRBJ2-1; D perhaps matches TRBD1 (5 bases). Trimming left V 5 bases short and J 6 bases short, with 11 bases between. From germline, CDR1 is SGHTA and CDR2 FQGNSA. The CDR3 is 13 amino acids. DNA for the CDR3: TGTGCCAGCAGCCCTAAGGGGCGCAATGAGCAGTTCTTC. The encoded protein is CASSPKGRNEQFF.

This clonotype was counted only a few times. Mismatch with germline at one junction end may stem from a read error. The chain couples TRBV7-9 to TRBJ1-1; D uncertain. The CDR3 runs to 11 residues. The germline gives CDR1 SEHNR, CDR2 FQNEAQ (reference sequence). The CDR3 region has the DNA TGTGCCAGCAGCTTAAACGGGCGGACTATCTTT. This codes for CASSLNGRTIF. Full variable domain (outside the CDR3, taken from reference TRBV7-9 and TRBJ1-1): DTGVSQNPRHKITKRGQNVTFRCDPISEHNRLYWYRQTLGQGPEFLTYFQNEAQLEKSRLLSDRFSAERPKGSFSTLEIQRTEQGDSAMYLCASSLNGRTIFGQGTRLTVV.

At least ten counts were recorded for this clonotype. The rearrangement links TRBV11-2 to TRBJ2-7, with D possibly being TRBD2 (6 bases). The CDR3 length is 13 residues. CDR1 and CDR2 from the germline V gene are SGHAT and FQNNGV. V lost 7 bases and J lost 2, with 12 bases in between. CDR3 in amino acids: CASTYGGAYEQYF. For the CDR3, the DNA is TGTGCCAGCACTTATGGCGGGGCCTACGAGCAGTACTTC.

The sample holds a few counts of this clonotype. The rearrangement joins TRBV5-5 to TRBJ2-1; D perhaps matches TRBD2 (6 bases). CDR3 length: 14 amino acids. CDR1 is SGHKS, CDR2 YYEKEE, per germline (reference sequence). With 4 bases removed from V and 10 bases from J, the gap between germline ends came to 18 bases. CDR3 protein: CASSPPGLPGEQFF. In nucleotides, the CDR3 is TGTGCCAGCAGCCCCCCGGGACTCCCTGGAGAGCAGTTCTTC.

There are many counts of this clonotype. V usage is TRBV30 and J usage is TRBJ1-1; possible D gene TRBD1, 5 bases. Germline values: CDR1 GTSNPN, CDR2 SVGIG (reference sequence). The CDR3 is 13 residues long. V was pared by 3 bases and J by 0 bases, with 8 bases between. The CDR3 coding sequence is TGTGCCTGGAGCCCAGGGTTGAACACTGAAGCTTTCTTT. Translated, it gives CAWSPGLNTEAFF.

V and J are TRBV2 and TRBJ1-4, with a possible D match to TRBD1 (5 bases). The CDR3 loop spans 18 amino acids. With 5 bases removed from V and 5 bases from J, the gap between germline ends came to 24 bases. Germline V gene lookup returns CDR1 SNHLY and CDR2 FYNNEI. The CDR3 nucleotides are TGTGCCAGCAGTATGGCCCCAACGTCCGGGGGAGTAAATGAAAAACTGTTTTTT. Amino acid sequence: CASSMAPTSGGVNEKLFF.

Turning to this clonotype: A much more abundant neighbour one base away suggests this may be a read error. The rearrangement uses TRBV10-3 and TRBJ2-1; possibly TRBD1 for D (6 bases). This CDR3 spans 12 amino acids. CDR1 is ENHRY, CDR2 SYGVKD, per germline. Between the trimmed V and J ends, which lost 10 bases and 5 bases, there was a span of 12 bases. CDR3 bases: TGTGCCACGAAGGGGGATCACAATGAGCAGTTCTTC. Its translation is CATKGDHNEQFF.

The V gene is TRBV10-3, the J gene TRBJ2-2; D is uncertain. The CDR3 spans 14 residues. V was clipped by 4 bases and J by 1 base, with 7 bases between them. CDR1 ENHRY and CDR2 SYGVKD come from the germline V gene. CDR3 sequence (DNA): TGTGCCATCAGTGGCGACCAGAACACCGGGGAGCTGTTTTTT. It specifies CAISGDQNTGELFF.

This clonotype was detected only a few times. This chain uses TRBV24-1 with TRBJ2-3, with TRBD2 matching 14 bases. The CDR3 is made up of 16 amino acids. V was clipped by 3 bases and J by 6 bases; unmatched bases: 4. Germline CDR1 reads KGHDR; CDR2 reads SFDVKD. The DNA for the CDR3 is TGTGCCACCAGTGATCCGGGACTAGCGGGAGTCGATACGCAGTATTTT. It encodes CATSDPGLAGVDTQYF.

There are a few counts of this clonotype. The rearrangement links TRBV9 to TRBJ2-2, with TRBD2 matching 8 bases. The CDR3 loop spans 15 amino acids. Germline loops: CDR1 SGDLS, CDR2 YYNGEE. V trimming: 5 bases; J trimming: 2 bases; junction bases outside the gene matches: 5. The CDR3 DNA reads as TGTGCCAGCAGGAGCGGGAGTGCTAACACCGGGGAGCTGTTTTTT. It specifies CASRSGSANTGELFF.

This clonotype was counted between two and nine times. The rearrangement uses TRBV11-3 and TRBJ2-7; TRBD1 or TRBD2 may be the D gene (5 bases each). Germline assignment: CDR1 SGHNT and CDR2 YENEEA. The CDR3 is 15 amino acids. V was cut by 4 bases and J by 1 base, with 14 bases left in between. As DNA, the CDR3 is TGTGCCAGCAGCTACGGGACGGACCATTCCTACGAGCAGTACTTC. Encoded protein: CASSYGTDHSYEQYF.

V gene TRBV3-1 combines with J gene TRBJ2-5; TRBD1 agrees at 7 bases. The CDR3 is 16 residues long. Germline V CDR1 and CDR2: LGHDT, YNNKEL (reference sequence). V was pared by 4 bases and J by 5 bases, with 13 bases of the junction left unmatched. CDR3 sequence reads: CASSRQTGVKGETQYF. The CDR3, as DNA: TGTGCCAGCAGCCGCCAAACAGGGGTCAAAGGTGAGACCCAGTACTTC.

This clonotype was counted ten times or more. V is TRBV6-1 and J is TRBJ1-2, with no clear D. CDR3 size: 13 residues. Trimming shortened V by 5 bases and J by 6 bases, and 13 bases separated the two germline ends. Per germline, CDR1 MNHNS and CDR2 SASEGT. The CDR3 bases are TGTGCCAGCAGTCCCCTTCCGAAGAATGGCTACACCTTC. It yields the protein CASSPLPKNGYTF.

This clonotype was seen more than once but under ten times. The chain joins TRBV7-6 to TRBJ1-1, with D uncertain. Germline loops: CDR1 SGHVS, CDR2 FNYEAQ. The CDR3 consists of 14 residues. Trimming removed 5 bases from V and 3 bases from J, with 13 bases in between. CDR3 region: CASSRGWLDTEAFF. The CDR3 DNA is TGTGCCAGCAGCCGAGGATGGTTAGACACTGAAGCTTTCTTT.